Listed here are 20 T cell receptor beta chains from one sample, sequenced in a study of T cells in localized non-small cell lung cancer. Assay used: immunoSEQ multiplex PCR; TCRdb lists only in-frame clones, some missing. Of roughly 70,000 clones in the sample, roughly nine tenths are singletons; the top ten hold about a fifth. The source material was peripheral blood, sampled before any cancer treatment. All receptors come from a male donor aged 60 or over with stage III squamous cell lung carcinoma.

The chain joins TRBV9 to TRBJ2-2; 7 bases agree with TRBD2. The V gene's germline CDR1 is SGDLS and CDR2 YYNGEE. V shed 4 bases, J shed 4 bases, and the junction held 13 bases outside the gene matches. The CDR3 is 17 amino acids. The CDR3 nucleotides are TGTGCCAGCAGCCCCCGGGCGGGGGTCCAAGGCACCGGGGAGCTGTTTTTT. Translation gives CASSPRAGVQGTGELFF.

The gene calls are TRBV5-4 and TRBJ2-1; 7 positions agree with TRBD2. The CDR3 length is 16 residues. CDR1 is SGHNT, CDR2 YYREEE, per germline (reference sequence). Trimming at V came to 0 bases and at J to 0 bases, leaving 3 bases not matched to a gene. CDR3 amino acids: CASSLGGGGSYNEQFF. CDR3 nucleotides: TGTGCCAGCAGCTTGGGGGGCGGGGGCTCCTACAATGAGCAGTTCTTC. Using reference TRBV5-4 and TRBJ2-1 for the parts outside the CDR3, the full variable domain is ETGVTQSPTHLIKTRGQQVTLRCSSQSGHNTVSWYQQALGQGPQFIFQYYREEENGRGNFPPRFSGLQFPNYSSELNVNALELDDSALYLCASSLGGGGSYNEQFFGPGTRLTVL.

This rearrangement joins TRBV6-1 to TRBJ1-1; tentatively, D is TRBD1 (5 bases). Germline V gene sequence: CDR1 MNHNS, CDR2 SASEGT. The germline V and J ends were trimmed by 0 bases and 8 bases, with 16 bases remaining between them. The CDR3 spans 15 residues. The CDR3 region is CASSEAPGSFPEAFF. In DNA form, the CDR3 reads TGTGCCAGCAGTGAAGCCCCAGGGTCTTTCCCCGAAGCTTTCTTT.

The rearrangement links TRBV7-7 to TRBJ2-2; TRBD2 might be the D (6 bases). The ends were cut back, 11 bases at V and 6 bases at J, with 13 bases in the middle. Germline CDR1 reads SSHAT; CDR2 reads FNYEAQ (reference sequence). This CDR3 is 12 amino acids long. Here the CDR3 DNA reads TGTGCCGCGGGACTTAAGGCCGGGGAGCTGTTTTTT. Translated: CAAGLKAGELFF.

This clone was observed once. CDR3 residues: CAINHPGHENTEAFF. The DNA for the CDR3 is TGTGCCATCAACCACCCGGGACACGAGAACACTGAAGCTTTCTTT. The V call is TRBV10-3, the J call TRBJ1-1; possibly TRBD1 for D (6 bases). The germline V gene encodes CDR1 ENHRY and CDR2 SYGVKD. The CDR3 covers 15 residues. The ends were cut back, 7 bases at V and 1 base at J, with 16 bases in the middle.

The chain combines TRBV10-3 with TRBJ1-3, with 9 bases that match TRBD1. The V gene end was trimmed by 3 bases and the J gene end by 7 bases; junction bases not matched to a gene: 7. The CDR3 consists of 15 residues. The germline gives CDR1 ENHRY, CDR2 SYGVKD. The CDR3 is CAISDKDRGQNTIYF. Here the CDR3 DNA reads TGTGCCATCAGTGATAAGGACAGGGGCCAGAACACCATATATTTT.

The gene calls are TRBV2 and TRBJ1-5; D is unclear. The V end lost 6 bases, the J end lost 6 bases, and 9 bases lay between the germline ends. This CDR3 spans 12 amino acids. Germline-derived CDR1 and CDR2 are SNHLY and FYNNEI. The CDR3 protein is CASSNEGQPQHF. The CDR3 coding sequence is TGTGCCAGCAGCAATGAGGGTCAGCCCCAGCATTTT.

The V call is TRBV7-2, the J call TRBJ2-5, with 8 bases identical to TRBD2. Unmatched junction bases numbered 12, after V lost 5 bases and J lost 4 bases. Germline lookup yields CDR1 SGHTA and CDR2 FQGNSA. CDR3 length: 16 amino acids. CDR3 in DNA: TGTGCCAGCAGCCAGAGCGGGGGCGCTAGGTTAGAGACCCAGTACTTC. Its translation: CASSQSGGARLETQYF.

This clone was recorded a few times. The chain is built from TRBV9 and TRBJ1-3; D uncertain. The CDR3 consists of 13 residues. Per germline, CDR1 SGDLS and CDR2 YYNGEE. V lost 2 bases and J 2 bases, leaving 5 bases between the germline ends. The CDR3 loop reads CASSVRAGNTIYF. CDR3 coding DNA: TGTGCCAGCAGCGTGAGAGCTGGAAACACCATATATTTT.

The chain is built from TRBV9 and TRBJ2-7; the D gene is possibly TRBD2 (8 bases). The CDR3 extends over 15 amino acids. V shed 3 bases and J shed 2 bases, with 15 bases lying between them. The germline V gene has CDR1 SGDLS and CDR2 YYNGEE. The CDR3 nucleotides are TGTGCCAGCAGCGGGGGACAGCGGGGGACCTACGAGCAGTACGTC. As protein: CASSGGQRGTYEQYV.

The V call is TRBV7-2, the J call TRBJ2-3; 7 bases align to TRBD1. The V and J ends lost 3 bases and 12 bases, in that order; junction bases with no gene match: 6. The length of the CDR3 is 12 residues. CDR1 and CDR2 (germline): SGHTA, FQGNSA. CDR3 nucleotide sequence: TGTGCCAGCAGCTTGCCCGGGACAGCACAGTATTTT. It yields the protein CASSLPGTAQYF.

This sequence joins TRBV11-2 and TRBJ2-7; either TRBD1 or TRBD2 may fit D (5 bases each). The germline V and J ends were trimmed by 2 bases and 3 bases, with 8 bases remaining between them. Germline CDR1 reads SGHAT; CDR2 reads FQNNGV. CDR3 length: 13 amino acids. CDR3 residues: CASSLTGGYEQYV. The DNA of the CDR3 is TGTGCCAGCAGCTTAACAGGAGGCTACGAGCAGTACGTC.

The chain has TRBV4-2 and TRBJ2-1; TRBD2 agrees at 9 bases. The CDR3 runs 16 residues. Germline CDR1 LGHNA, CDR2 YNFKEQ. With 4 bases clipped from V and 2 bases from J, the junction kept 6 bases outside the gene matches. In DNA, the CDR3 is TGTGCCAGCAGCCCTCCGCGCGGGGGGGCCTACAATGAGCAGTTCTTC. It specifies CASSPPRGGAYNEQFF.

This chain joins TRBV6-5 and TRBJ1-2, with D perhaps matching TRBD1 (6 bases). CDR1 is MNHEY and CDR2 is SVGAGI in the germline V gene. The V and J ends lost 6 bases and 7 bases respectively, with 15 bases between them. The CDR3 contains 13 residues. The CDR3 sequence is CASRAVGGGGYTF. The DNA of the CDR3 is TGTGCCAGCAGAGCGGTAGGGGGGGGTGGCTACACCTTC.

This clone was detected once. This sequence joins TRBV11-2 and TRBJ1-6; 7 nucleotides line up with TRBD1. Per the germline V gene, CDR1 is SGHAT and CDR2 is FQNNGV. The CDR3 covers 17 residues. The ends lost 11 bases at V and 0 bases at J; junction bases unmatched: 13. In nucleotides, the CDR3 is TGTGCCTGCCGTAACTTCAGGGGGGACTCCTATAATTCACCCCTCCACTTT. It codes for CACRNFRGDSYNSPLHF.

This chain joins TRBV7-2 and TRBJ1-2; D call uncertain. V was shortened by 3 bases and J by 8 bases, with 19 bases between the two germline ends. Per the germline V gene, CDR1 is SGHTA and CDR2 is FQGNSA. The CDR3 extends over 15 amino acids. The CDR3 DNA reads TGTGCCAGCAGCTTCCTCCCCATCCCTTTCGAGGGCTACACCTTC. It encodes CASSFLPIPFEGYTF.

This chain links TRBV7-3 with TRBJ1-1, with 7 bases lining up with TRBD1. J lost 4 bases, V lost 5 bases, and 7 bases had no gene match. This CDR3 comprises 14 residues. The V gene's germline CDR1 is SGHTA and CDR2 FQGTGA. The CDR3 nucleotides read TGTGCCAGCAGCCGCGACAGGGATGGCACTGAAGCTTTCTTT. This codes for CASSRDRDGTEAFF.

The V call is TRBV5-4, the J call TRBJ2-5; 7 nucleotides agree with TRBD2. From germline, CDR1 is SGHNT and CDR2 YYREEE (reference sequence). The CDR3 loop spans 14 amino acids. V lost 2 bases and J lost 7; bases outside the gene matches: 8. CDR3 in amino acids: CASSFGTTRGTQYF. The CDR3 DNA follows: TGTGCCAGCAGCTTCGGGACTACCCGAGGGACCCAGTACTTC. Filled out from reference TRBV5-4 and TRBJ2-5, the complete variable domain reads ETGVTQSPTHLIKTRGQQVTLRCSSQSGHNTVSWYQQALGQGPQFIFQYYREEENGRGNFPPRFSGLQFPNYSSELNVNALELDDSALYLCASSFGTTRGTQYFGPGTRLLVL.

The CDR3 region is CASSLAGASYEQYF. The DNA for the CDR3 is TGTGCCAGCTCATTAGCAGGGGCCTCCTACGAGCAGTACTTC. This rearrangement joins TRBV18 to TRBJ2-7, with D perhaps matching TRBD1 (6 bases). The CDR3 spans 14 residues. The germline CDR1 and CDR2 sequences are KGHSH and LQKENI. The V end was cut by 5 bases, the J end by 0 bases, with 11 bases between.

This chain links TRBV25-1 with TRBJ1-1; 10 positions agree with TRBD1. The CDR3 extends over 14 amino acids. The V segment lost 4 bases and the J segment 2 bases; nucleotides outside the gene matches: 1. Germline loops: CDR1 MGHDK, CDR2 SYGVNS. CDR3: CASSGTGGNTEAFF. The CDR3 bases are TGTGCCAGCAGTGGGACAGGGGGAAACACTGAAGCTTTCTTT.